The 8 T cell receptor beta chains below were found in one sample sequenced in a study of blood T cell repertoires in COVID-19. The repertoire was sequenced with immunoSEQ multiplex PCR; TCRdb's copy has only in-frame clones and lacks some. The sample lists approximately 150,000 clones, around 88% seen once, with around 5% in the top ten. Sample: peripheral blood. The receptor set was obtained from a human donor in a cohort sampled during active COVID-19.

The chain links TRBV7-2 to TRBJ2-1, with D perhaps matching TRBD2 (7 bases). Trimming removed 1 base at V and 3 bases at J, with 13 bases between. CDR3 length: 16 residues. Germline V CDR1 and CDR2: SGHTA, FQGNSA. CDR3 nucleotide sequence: TGTGCCAGCAGCTTAGACCGGGGGGCTTTCTACAATGAGCAGTTCTTC. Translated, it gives CASSLDRGAFYNEQFF.

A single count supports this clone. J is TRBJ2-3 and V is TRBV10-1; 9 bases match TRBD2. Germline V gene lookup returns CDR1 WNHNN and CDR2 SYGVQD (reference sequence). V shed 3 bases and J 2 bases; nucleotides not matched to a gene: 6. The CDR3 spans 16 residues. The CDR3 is CASSDLSGGITDTQYF. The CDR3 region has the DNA TGCGCCAGCAGTGACCTAAGCGGGGGGATCACAGATACGCAGTATTTT.

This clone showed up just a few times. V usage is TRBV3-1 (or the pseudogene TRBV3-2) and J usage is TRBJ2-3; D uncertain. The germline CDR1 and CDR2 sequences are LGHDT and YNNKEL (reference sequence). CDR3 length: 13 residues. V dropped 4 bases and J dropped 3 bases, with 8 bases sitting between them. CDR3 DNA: TGTGCCAGCAGCCCTCTTTATACAGATACGCAGTATTTT. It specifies CASSPLYTDTQYF.

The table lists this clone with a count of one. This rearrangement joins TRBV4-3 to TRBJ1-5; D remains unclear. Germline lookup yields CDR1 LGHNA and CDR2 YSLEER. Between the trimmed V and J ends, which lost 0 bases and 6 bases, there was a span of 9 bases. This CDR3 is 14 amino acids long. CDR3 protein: CASSQDRSGQPQHF. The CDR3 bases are TGCGCCAGCAGCCAAGATCGGAGCGGTCAGCCCCAGCATTTT.

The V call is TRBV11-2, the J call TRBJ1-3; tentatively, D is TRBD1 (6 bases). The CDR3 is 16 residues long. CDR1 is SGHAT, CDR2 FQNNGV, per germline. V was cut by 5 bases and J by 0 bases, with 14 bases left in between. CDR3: CASSVTTGSSGNTIYF. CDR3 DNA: TGTGCCAGCAGCGTAACGACAGGAAGCTCTGGAAACACCATATATTTT.

The CDR3 here is CASGQGGPQQYF. CDR3 in DNA: TGTGCCAGCGGACAGGGGGGGCCTCAGCAGTACTTC. This chain uses TRBV2 with TRBJ2-7; 10 bases are shared with TRBD1. V trimming: 8 bases; J trimming: 8 bases; junction bases outside the gene matches: 6. The V gene's germline CDR1 is SNHLY and CDR2 FYNNEI. The CDR3 length is 12 residues.

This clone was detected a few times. The CDR3 sequence is CASSAPTGGVRNSPLHF. In DNA form, the CDR3 reads TGTGCCAGCAGCGCTCCAACAGGGGGCGTCAGGAATTCACCCCTCCACTTT. The chain uses TRBV25-1 and TRBJ1-6; 9 bases are a match to TRBD1. Trimming cost V 6 bases and J 7 bases; bases outside gene matches: 13. CDR1 and CDR2 from the germline V gene are MGHDK and SYGVNS. CDR3 length equals 17 residues.

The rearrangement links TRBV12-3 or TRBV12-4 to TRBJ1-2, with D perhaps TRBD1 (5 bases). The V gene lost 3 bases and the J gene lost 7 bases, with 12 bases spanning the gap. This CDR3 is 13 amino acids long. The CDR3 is CASSLVRVGGYTF. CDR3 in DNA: TGTGCCAGCAGTTTGGTCAGGGTAGGTGGCTACACCTTC.